Listed below are T cell receptor beta chains from one sample, sequenced in a study of blood T cell repertoires in COVID-19. Only in-frame clones appear in the TCRdb table, and some are missing; sequencing was by immunoSEQ multiplex PCR. The table has over 90,000 clones, approximately 80% seen once; the top ten hold around 13%. The sequencing sample was made of peripheral blood. These TCRs come from a human donor in a cohort sampled during active or convalescent COVID-19. Each CDR3 is given with its conserved first and last residue. The order of the fields is D gene, clone size, V gene, J gene, CDR3 protein, CDR3 DNA. D genes are given only for firm matches. Clone size is given for some rows only: seen once, a few or many times, or a class if the clone is expanded.

>.|.|TRBV6-5|TRBJ1-2
CASSYSPTDNGYTF
TGTGCCAGCAGTTACTCGCCGACAGATAATGGCTACACCTTC
>TRBD2|.|TRBV15|TRBJ2-5
CATSREAGRGETQYF
TGTGCCACCAGCAGAGAAGCAGGGCGGGGGGAGACCCAGTACTTC
>TRBD1|.|TRBV7-9|TRBJ2-3
CASSRPGQRGPTSTDTQYF
TGTGCCAGCAGCCGCCCGGGACAGAGGGGACCAACTAGCACAGATACGCAGTATTTT
>.|.|TRBV7-2|TRBJ2-6
CASSLGRAGANVLTF
TGTGCCAGCAGCTTAGGGAGAGCAGGGGCCAACGTCCTGACTTTC
>TRBD2|many|TRBV4-2|TRBJ2-1
CASSARLAGSYNEQFF
TGTGCCAGCAGCGCCAGACTAGCGGGGAGTTACAATGAGCAGTTCTTC
>.|.|TRBV7-8|TRBJ1-5
CASSLRRVGNQPQHF
TGTGCCAGCAGCTTACGCAGGGTGGGTAATCAGCCCCAGCATTTT
>.|.|TRBV11-3|TRBJ1-6
CASSLLGLLNSPLHF
TGTGCCAGCAGCTTATTGGGACTCTTGAATTCACCCCTCCACTTT
>TRBD2|.|TRBV9|TRBJ2-1
CASSFRAGGEYEQFF
TGTGCCAGCAGCTTCAGGGCGGGGGGCGAATATGAGCAGTTCTTC
>TRBD2|.|TRBV7-9|TRBJ2-3
CASSHTSADTQYF
TGTGCCAGCAGCCATACTAGCGCGGATACGCAGTATTTT
>.|.|TRBV12-3/TRBV12-4|TRBJ1-5
CASSYSSNQPQHF
TGTGCCAGCAGTTACAGCAGCAATCAGCCCCAGCATTTT
>.|.|TRBV24-1|TRBJ1-5
CATLGVVTQPQHF
TGTGCCACCTTAGGGGTAGTCACTCAGCCCCAGCATTTT
>.|once|TRBV4-1|TRBJ2-1
CASSQISTVEQFF
TGCGCCAGCAGCCAAATATCTACGGTTGAGCAGTTCTTC
>TRBD2|.|TRBV9|TRBJ2-1
CASAGGGSWNEQFF
TGTGCCAGCGCTGGCGGGGGGTCCTGGAATGAGCAGTTCTTC
>.|.|TRBV6-6|TRBJ2-2
CAGGGEGGELFF
TGTGCCGGAGGGGGCGAAGGCGGGGAGCTGTTTTTT
>TRBD1|once|TRBV6-2/TRBV6-3|TRBJ1-2
CASSPPNSGTGDGYTF
TGTGCCAGCAGCCCGCCTAACTCCGGGACAGGGGATGGCTACACCTTC
>TRBD1|.|TRBV18|TRBJ1-2
CASSPGGQGYGYTF
TGTGCCAGCTCACCAGGGGGACAGGGCTATGGCTACACCTTC
>TRBD2|.|TRBV7-2|TRBJ2-7
CASSSPGLGFRSYEQYF
TGTGCCAGCAGCTCCCCGGGACTAGGGTTCAGGTCCTACGAGCAGTACTTC
>.|.|TRBV21-1|TRBJ1-2
CASSRLTGVVCGYTF
TGTGCCAGCTCAAGACTCACAGGGGTTGTCTGTGGCTACACCTTC
>TRBD1|.|TRBV6-5|TRBJ2-3
CASRPPGQGTDTQYF
TGTGCCAGCAGACCCCCGGGACAGGGAACAGATACGCAGTATTTT
>.|.|TRBV27|TRBJ2-5
CASSYNRGLETQYF
TGTGCCAGCAGTTACAATAGAGGGCTGGAGACCCAGTACTTC
>.|few|TRBV25-1|TRBJ2-3
CASSERRGGTDTQYF
TGTGCCAGCAGTGAACGAAGGGGTGGCACAGATACGCAGTATTTT
>.|.|TRBV6-5|TRBJ2-2
CASSYSIPSRIGELFF
TGTGCCAGCAGTTACTCGATACCATCGAGAATCGGGGAGCTGTTTTTT
>.|.|TRBV7-6|TRBJ2-6
CASRGPTPSGANVLTF
TGTGCCAGCCGGGGTCCTACGCCCTCTGGGGCCAACGTCCTGACTTTC
>TRBD1|.|TRBV9|TRBJ1-4
CASSGQGDQNEKLFF
TGTGCCAGCAGCGGACAGGGAGACCAGAATGAAAAACTGTTTTTT
>.|few|TRBV7-6|TRBJ2-2
CASSLEGGAPGELFF
TGTGCCAGCAGCTTAGAGGGGGGGGCCCCCGGGGAGCTGTTTTTT
>.|.|TRBV10-2|TRBJ1-5
CASSTEGWGQPQHF
TGCGCCAGCAGTACGGAGGGATGGGGTCAGCCCCAGCATTTT
>TRBD1|once|TRBV19|TRBJ2-2
CASMGTGRARGTGELFF
TGTGCCAGTATGGGGACAGGTAGGGCGCGGGGCACCGGGGAGCTGTTTTTT
>.|.|TRBV11-2|TRBJ1-1
CASSLAAAGNTEAFF
TGTGCCAGCAGCTTAGCGGCGGCCGGGAACACTGAAGCTTTCTTT
>TRBD1|.|TRBV20-1|TRBJ1-6
CSASKAGQGVSPLHF
TGCAGTGCTAGTAAGGCGGGACAGGGTGTTTCACCCCTCCACTTT
>TRBD1|.|TRBV28|TRBJ1-2
CASSFVTGGNYGYTF
TGTGCCAGCAGTTTTGTCACAGGGGGTAATTATGGCTACACCTTC
>.|few|TRBV7-3|TRBJ1-1
CASSEQGNTEAFF
TGTGCCAGCAGCGAACAGGGGAACACTGAAGCTTTCTTT
>TRBD1|.|TRBV7-9|TRBJ2-7
CANQRDRGVHEQYF
TGTGCCAACCAGCGGGACAGGGGAGTCCACGAGCAGTACTTC
>TRBD2|.|TRBV3-1/TRBV3-2|TRBJ2-5
CASSHHPPGTSGQETQYF
TGTGCCAGCAGCCACCACCCCCCAGGGACTAGCGGGCAAGAGACCCAGTACTTC
>.|.|TRBV5-5|TRBJ2-7
CASSLARSHAGGYEQYF
TGTGCCAGCAGCTTGGCCCGGAGTCACGCCGGTGGGTACGAGCAGTACTTC
>TRBD2|.|TRBV7-9|TRBJ2-5
CASSITSGGLQETQYF
TGTGCCAGCAGCATTACTAGCGGGGGCCTCCAAGAGACCCAGTACTTC
>TRBD1|.|TRBV12-5|TRBJ2-3
CASGLSRDSRTDTQYF
TGTGCTAGTGGTTTGTCCCGGGACAGCCGCACAGATACGCAGTATTTT
>TRBD1|.|TRBV9|TRBJ1-2
CASSVGTGGGYTF
TGTGCCAGCAGCGTAGGGACAGGCGGTGGCTACACCTTC
>TRBD1|.|TRBV4-2|TRBJ2-5
CASSPGGQGVQETQYF
TGTGCCAGCAGCCCGGGAGGACAGGGGGTCCAAGAGACCCAGTACTTC
>TRBD1|.|TRBV7-9|TRBJ2-7
CASSLVQSPRTGGNEQYF
TGTGCCAGCAGCCTAGTCCAGAGCCCCCGGACAGGGGGCAACGAGCAGTACTTC
>TRBD1|.|TRBV4-1|TRBJ2-3
CASSQELTGSPDTQYF
TGCGCCAGCAGCCAAGAGTTGACAGGGTCCCCAGATACGCAGTATTTT
>.|.|TRBV15|TRBJ1-5
CATSRGGSNQPQHF
TGTGCCACCAGCAGAGGAGGGAGCAATCAGCCCCAGCATTTT
>.|.|TRBV7-8|TRBJ2-7
CASSRARGYEQYF
TGTGCCAGCAGCAGAGCCAGGGGTTACGAGCAGTACTTC
>.|.|TRBV5-1|TRBJ1-2
CASSQDTYGYTF
TGCGCCAGCAGCCAGGACACCTATGGCTACACCTTC
>.|.|TRBV5-4|TRBJ1-5
CASSTDKNQPQHF
TGTGCCAGCAGCACGGACAAAAATCAGCCCCAGCATTTT
>TRBD1|.|TRBV6-6|TRBJ1-2
CATAPQGKSYGYTF
TGTGCCACCGCCCCACAGGGGAAAAGCTATGGCTACACCTTC
>.|.|TRBV10-2|TRBJ1-1
CASSELRSASHNTEAFF
TGCGCCAGCAGTGAGTTGCGGTCAGCCTCTCACAACACTGAAGCTTTCTTT
>TRBD1|once|TRBV11-2|TRBJ1-2
CASSLVGQGHDGYTF
TGTGCCAGCAGCTTAGTAGGACAGGGGCACGATGGCTACACCTTC
>.|few|TRBV5-1|TRBJ2-7
CASSLDGAGAIYYEQYF
TGCGCCAGCAGCTTGGATGGGGCAGGGGCTATCTACTACGAGCAGTACTTC
>.|.|TRBV6-1|TRBJ2-1
CASSERYAGSFGSNEQFF
TGTGCCAGCAGCGAACGCTACGCAGGGTCCTTTGGTAGCAATGAGCAGTTCTTC
>TRBD1|once|TRBV3-1/TRBV3-2|TRBJ1-2
CASSRDRGAGGYTF
TGTGCCAGCAGCCGGGACAGGGGGGCGGGAGGCTACACCTTC
>TRBD1|few|TRBV20-1|TRBJ1-6
CSASPNRGNSPLHF
TGCAGTGCTAGTCCCAACAGGGGAAATTCACCCCTCCACTTT
>TRBD1|.|TRBV2|TRBJ1-6
CASKGTGGNSPLHF
TGTGCCAGCAAGGGGACAGGGGGCAATTCACCCCTCCACTTT
>.|.|TRBV6-5|TRBJ1-6
CASSYSSTGVDSPLHF
TGTGCCAGCAGTTACTCGAGTACCGGTGTTGATTCACCCCTCCACTTT
>.|.|TRBV9|TRBJ1-1
CASSVGAGSLNTEAFF
TGTGCCAGCAGCGTAGGTGCAGGTTCCTTGAACACTGAAGCTTTCTTT
>.|.|TRBV9|TRBJ1-5
CASSASQGGDQPQHF
TGTGCCAGCAGCGCCTCACAGGGAGGGGATCAGCCCCAGCATTTT
>.|.|TRBV27|TRBJ1-1
CASSKGLVNTEAFF
TGTGCCAGCAGTAAGGGACTAGTGAACACTGAAGCTTTCTTT
>.|once|TRBV5-1|TRBJ2-4
CASSLDTAGGIQYF
TGCGCCAGCAGCTTGGACACAGCCGGGGGCATTCAGTACTTC
>.|.|TRBV3-1/TRBV3-2|TRBJ2-7
CASSQAGSSYEQYF
TGTGCCAGCAGCCAAGCTGGGAGCTCCTACGAGCAGTACTTC
>TRBD1|.|TRBV5-3|TRBJ1-5
CARSLIFRQGDQPQHF
TGTGCCAGAAGCTTGATTTTTAGACAGGGCGATCAGCCCCAGCATTTT
>TRBD1|.|TRBV3-1/TRBV3-2|TRBJ1-3
CASSHRPGQRIGNTIYF
TGTGCCAGCAGCCACCGACCGGGACAGAGGATAGGAAACACCATATATTTT